These 17 T cell receptor beta chains were all obtained from the same sample, sequenced in a study of T cell responses to AZD1222 COVID-19 vaccine. Repertoires were generated with immunoSEQ multiplex PCR, while TCRdb's copy carries only in-frame clones and drops some. The sample consists of tens of thousands of clones, around 73% of them appearing once. The sequenced sample was peripheral blood, obtained on day 0 of AZD1222 vaccination. Every receptor here comes from an adult in good health.

The chain uses TRBV5-1 and TRBJ1-2; weak D call: TRBD1 (5 bases). This CDR3 contains 13 residues. CDR1 SGHRS and CDR2 YFSETQ come from the germline V gene. V gave up 0 bases and J gave up 4 bases, with 7 bases separating them. CDR3 coding DNA: TGCGCCAGCAGCTTGGAGGGGAGCTATGGCTACACCTTC. Its protein product is CASSLEGSYGYTF.

In its sample, this clone was seen a few times. The V gene is TRBV25-1, the J gene TRBJ2-5, with 9 bases fitting TRBD1. Germline-derived CDR1 and CDR2 are MGHDK and SYGVNS. The V gene end was trimmed by 1 base and the J gene end by 5 bases; junction bases not matched to a gene: 2. The CDR3 is made up of 14 amino acids. The CDR3 protein is CASSESGQGETQYF. The CDR3 nucleotides read TGTGCCAGCAGTGAATCCGGACAGGGGGAGACCCAGTACTTC.

The CDR3 loop is CATSSAKQGSNYNEQFF. As DNA, the CDR3 is TGTGCCACCAGCAGTGCCAAACAGGGAAGTAACTACAATGAGCAGTTCTTC. The chain uses TRBV15 and TRBJ2-1; D might be TRBD1 (6 bases). V dropped 3 bases and J dropped 3 bases, with 18 bases sitting between them. The length of the CDR3 is 17 residues. The V gene's germline CDR1 is LNHNV and CDR2 YYDKDF (reference sequence).

The CDR3 protein is CASSLSGQGETQYF. The CDR3 nucleotides are TGTGCCAGCAGTTTATCGGGACAGGGAGAGACCCAGTACTTC. V and J are TRBV28 and TRBJ2-5; 9 nucleotides align to TRBD1. Germline V gene sequence: CDR1 MDHEN, CDR2 SYDVKM. V lost 1 base and J lost 4; bases outside the gene matches: 1. The CDR3 contains 14 residues.

The chain combines TRBV7-2 with TRBJ2-3, with no clear D. V was clipped by 5 bases and J by 2 bases, with 11 bases between them. The CDR3 is made up of 14 amino acids. Germline-derived CDR1 and CDR2 are SGHTA and FQGNSA. CDR3 protein: CASSPRVFTDTQYF. DNA for the CDR3: TGTGCCAGCAGCCCCCGCGTATTCACAGATACGCAGTATTTT.

This clone showed up just a few times. This rearrangement joins TRBV25-1 to TRBJ1-1, with a tentative D call TRBD1 (6 bases). CDR3 length: 14 amino acids. Germline lookup yields CDR1 MGHDK and CDR2 SYGVNS. The V end lost 4 bases, the J end lost 1 base, and 10 bases lay between the germline ends. CDR3 sequence (DNA): TGTGCCAGCAGTGGGCAGGGGAGGAACACTGAAGCTTTCTTT. The encoded protein is CASSGQGRNTEAFF.

The chain combines TRBV6-1 with TRBJ1-2; possible D gene TRBD1, 5 bases. Germline loops: CDR1 MNHNS, CDR2 SASEGT. V was clipped by 0 bases and J by 7 bases, with 18 bases between them. This CDR3 is built from 16 residues. DNA for the CDR3: TGTGCCAGCAGTGAAGCCCCCTGGGGGGATCGGCGTGGCTACACCTTC. It encodes CASSEAPWGDRRGYTF.

This clone was observed a single time. This chain uses TRBV25-1 with TRBJ1-2, with D tentatively TRBD1 (5 bases). Germline values: CDR1 MGHDK, CDR2 SYGVNS. The CDR3 is 15 amino acids. Trimming pared 2 bases from V and 0 bases from J, leaving 10 bases between. DNA for the CDR3: TGTGCCAGCAGTGAAATCACAGGCCCTAACTATGGCTACACCTTC. It specifies CASSEITGPNYGYTF.

This rearrangement joins TRBV27 to TRBJ2-1, with 11 nucleotides matching TRBD2. The V and J ends lost 6 bases and 4 bases, in that order; junction bases with no gene match: 8. Germline V CDR1 and CDR2: MNHEY, SMNVEV (reference sequence). This CDR3 comprises 16 residues. The CDR3 protein is CASSPQGLAVYNEQFF. The DNA of the CDR3 is TGTGCCAGCAGCCCACAGGGACTAGCGGTTTACAATGAGCAGTTCTTC.

The gene calls are TRBV29-1 and TRBJ2-3, with 11 bases identical to TRBD2. The trim removed 4 bases at V and 3 bases at J, leaving 6 bases unmatched. The CDR3 sequence is 15 residues long. Germline V gives CDR1 SQVTM, CDR2 ANQGSEA. The CDR3 DNA is TGCAGCGTTGGGTTCGCTAGCGGGAGGACAGATACGCAGTATTTT. This translates into CSVGFASGRTDTQYF.

This clone was seen repeatedly, ten times or more. The CDR3 here is CASSEVAGGISYEQYF. CDR3 nucleotide sequence: TGCGCCAGCAGTGAGGTAGCGGGAGGCATCTCCTACGAGCAGTACTTC. V usage is TRBV10-2 and J usage is TRBJ2-7; 10 nucleotides match TRBD2. After removal of 2 bases from V and 0 bases from J, the junction contained 4 bases not matched to a gene. The CDR3 has 16 residues. Germline V lookup: CDR1 WSHSY, CDR2 SAAADI.

The V and J genes are TRBV5-6 and TRBJ2-4, with D unclear. The CDR3 extends over 12 amino acids. Germline V gene lookup returns CDR1 SGHDT and CDR2 YYEEEE. The V gene lost 0 bases and the J gene lost 8 bases, with 6 bases spanning the gap. CDR3 nucleotides: TGTGCCAGCAGCTTGGGGGAATACATTCAGTACTTC. Its translation is CASSLGEYIQYF.

V and J are TRBV11-2 and TRBJ2-5; tentatively, D is TRBD1 (6 bases). The CDR3 covers 15 residues. Germline CDR1 and CDR2: SGHAT and FQNNGV. The V end was cut by 6 bases, the J end by 3 bases, with 17 bases between. The DNA for the CDR3 is TGTGCCAGCAGTATCGCGACAGGCAGGGAAGAGACCCAGTACTTC. Amino acids: CASSIATGREETQYF.

The chain combines TRBV7-9 with TRBJ2-5; D gene uncertain. The CDR3 is made up of 14 amino acids. V was clipped by 0 bases and J by 0 bases, with 5 bases between them. The germline CDR1 and CDR2 sequences are SEHNR and FQNEAQ (reference sequence). Here the CDR3 reads CASSLAGDQETQYF. CDR3 in DNA: TGTGCCAGCAGCTTAGCGGGCGACCAAGAGACCCAGTACTTC.

V and J are TRBV5-1 and TRBJ2-3; 11 nucleotides match TRBD2. The CDR3 is made up of 16 amino acids. Looked up from germline, CDR1 is SGHRS and CDR2 is YFSETQ. Trimming cost V 3 bases and J 3 bases; bases outside gene matches: 6. CDR3 in DNA: TGCGCCAGCAGCTGGCCTATAGCGGGAGGGACAGATACGCAGTATTTT. Translated, it gives CASSWPIAGGTDTQYF.

This clone appeared a few times. The chain carries TRBV10-3 and TRBJ1-2; D not resolved. The V end lost 6 bases, the J end lost 3 bases, and 23 bases lay between the germline ends. Germline CDR1 reads ENHRY; CDR2 reads SYGVKD. CDR3 size: 17 residues. DNA for the CDR3: TGTGCCATCAGGGACCGGGCCGGACCCTACGCTGACTATGGCTACACCTTC. The encoded protein is CAIRDRAGPYADYGYTF.

V gene TRBV28 combines with J gene TRBJ1-4; D is unresolved. This CDR3 spans 12 amino acids. Trimming pared 3 bases from V and 8 bases from J, leaving 7 bases between. CDR1 and CDR2 from the germline V gene are MDHEN and SYDVKM. The CDR3 DNA reads TGTGCCAGCAGTTTCTCCGAAGAAAAACTGTTTTTT. Protein: CASSFSEEKLFF.